This T cell receptor (beta chain) is from a study of blood T cell repertoires in COVID-19. At the level of the study: PBMCs, B-cell-depleted T cells, or T cells were the source of the cDNA or gDNA that made up the material.

CDR1 and CDR2 from the germline V gene are SNHLY and FYNNEI. This CDR3 spans 14 amino acids. V dropped 7 bases and J dropped 2 bases, with 11 bases sitting between them. Authors' methods: Estimation of nucleated cell counts was performed using reference gene primer amplification. Here immunoSEQ multiplex PCR was the method, and the copy in TCRdb shows in-frame clones only, minus some. Clone size and V and J calls were adopted from that table, with D and trimming inferred from the DNA. This sample carries some 70,000 clones, around four fifths of them seen once, and the ten largest clones take about 5%.

V and J are TRBV2 and TRBJ2-2; tentative D call: TRBD1 (5 bases). This TCR was sampled from a man aged 50 or older with active COVID-19. Sequencing was carried out using peripheral blood. As DNA, the CDR3 is TGTGCCAGCAATGCGGACACAAACACCGGGGAGCTGTTTTTT. Residues: CASNADTNTGELFF.